The present TCR beta chain was sequenced within a study of long-term antiretroviral therapy in people with HIV. Study-level background: By about a decade, the earliest samples predate the 2015 immediate-ART recommendation.

A v3.0 immunoSEQ assay was performed at survey level. For each individual sample, sequencing targeted about 35,000-50,000 T-cell genomes. Libraries were prepared by immunoSEQ multiplex PCR; TCRdb keeps only in-frame clonotypes and omits some of them. The sample consists of 20,000 to 30,000 clones, around 85% of them appearing once. A remark on this clone: The antigen remains undetermined.

The study's findings and limits: Post-ART diversity increased but stayed below transplant donor controls.

The cryopreserved samples used held about 1-10 million PBMC prior to extraction of DNA. The material sequenced was unsorted PBMCs, taken 2.3 years after starting antiretroviral therapy. This clonotype originated in a middle-aged man with HIV.

CDR3 residues: CSVEYQVGSARPEAFF. The CDR3 bases are TGCAGCGTTGAATATCAGGTCGGGTCGGCGAGACCTGAAGCTTTCTTT. V and J are TRBV29-1 and TRBJ1-1; D is unresolved. V lost 2 bases, J lost 6 bases, and 22 bases lay in between. CDR3 length: 16 amino acids. Germline V lookup: CDR1 SQVTM, CDR2 ANQGSEA.